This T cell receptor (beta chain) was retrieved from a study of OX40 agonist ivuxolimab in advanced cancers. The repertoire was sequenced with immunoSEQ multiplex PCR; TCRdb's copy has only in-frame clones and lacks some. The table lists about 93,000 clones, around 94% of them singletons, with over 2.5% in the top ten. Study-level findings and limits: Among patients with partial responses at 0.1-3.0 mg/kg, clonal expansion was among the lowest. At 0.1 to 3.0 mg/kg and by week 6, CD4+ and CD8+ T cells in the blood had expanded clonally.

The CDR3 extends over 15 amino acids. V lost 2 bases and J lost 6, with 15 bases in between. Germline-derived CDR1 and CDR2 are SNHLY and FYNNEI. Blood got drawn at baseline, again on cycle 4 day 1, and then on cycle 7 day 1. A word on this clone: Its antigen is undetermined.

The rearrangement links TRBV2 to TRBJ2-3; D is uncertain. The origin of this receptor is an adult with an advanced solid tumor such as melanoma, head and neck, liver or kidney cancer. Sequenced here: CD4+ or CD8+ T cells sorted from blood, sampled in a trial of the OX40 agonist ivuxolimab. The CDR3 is CASSEQRLRMDTQYF. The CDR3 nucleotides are TGTGCCAGCAGTGAACAGAGGTTAAGGATGGATACGCAGTATTTT.